Detailed here is one TCR beta chain. Its antigen remains unknown. Participants, patients aged 18 to 65, had newly diagnosed hyperthyroidism with a duration under 2 months. This entry is derived from a study of T cells in Graves' hyperthyroidism and ophthalmopathy. General study results and limits: Through a model of 13 V-J features, ophthalmopathy was separated from stable hyperthyroidism. Clonotypes that were expanded in thyroid above 0.001 mostly appeared in blood too.

CDR1 LNHDA and CDR2 SQIVND come from the germline V gene (reference sequence). The CDR3 has 13 residues. The V and J ends lost 8 bases and 2 bases respectively, with 12 bases between them. Amplified TCR beta CDR3 regions derived from RNA transcripts. Using the HTBI primer set, a first-round RT-PCR was run on the TCR CDR3. Each CDR3 protein is one row after TCRdb ran MiXCR on the multiplex PCR reads. The sample carries 300,000 to 450,000 distinct CDR3 sequences, roughly 13% recorded once. This receptor was taken from a young man with Graves' hyperthyroidism that later progressed to Graves' ophthalmopathy. What was sequenced was blood. The V call is TRBV19, the J call TRBJ1-1, with D tentatively TRBD1 (5 bases). This CDR3 is CASRRQSNTEAFF. The CDR3 DNA reads TGTGCCAGTCGACGACAGAGTAACACTGAAGCTTTCTTT.